These 17 T cell receptor beta chains share one sample of origin, sequenced in a study of blood T cell repertoires in COVID-19. Sequenced by immunoSEQ multiplex PCR; TCRdb stores in-frame clones only, minus some. The sample carries 450,000 to 500,000 clones, about 88% recorded once. Sequences were obtained from PBMCs or T cells enriched from blood (not recorded which). Receptor source: an older woman who had recovered from COVID-19.

V usage is TRBV5-1 and J usage is TRBJ2-3; D is perhaps TRBD2 (6 bases). This CDR3 region has 14 residues. The germline gives CDR1 SGHRS, CDR2 YFSETQ. V was trimmed by 4 bases and J by 0 bases, leaving 9 bases between them. The CDR3 is CASSGGTSTDTQYF. CDR3 DNA sequence: TGCGCCAGCAGCGGGGGGACTAGCACAGATACGCAGTATTTT.

The chain has TRBV7-8 and TRBJ1-4; D is unclear. CDR1 SGHVS and CDR2 FQNEAQ come from the germline V gene. This CDR3 contains 17 residues. V was clipped by 2 bases and J by 0 bases, with 13 bases between them. CDR3 loop: CASSLSSYDTTNEKLFF. CDR3 sequence (DNA): TGTGCCAGCAGCTTATCCTCATACGACACAACTAATGAAAAACTGTTTTTT.

The chain joins TRBV9 to TRBJ2-1; TRBD2 might be the D (5 bases). The CDR3 is 16 amino acids. Germline V lookup: CDR1 SGDLS, CDR2 YYNGEE. Trimming stripped 3 bases from V and 3 bases from J, with 16 bases between. CDR3 sequence: CASSAASHGNYNEQFF. CDR3 in DNA: TGTGCCAGCAGCGCCGCTAGCCATGGGAACTACAATGAGCAGTTCTTC.

V and J are TRBV27 and TRBJ1-4, with D tentatively TRBD1 (5 bases). The V gene lost 5 bases and the J gene lost 10 bases, with 17 bases spanning the gap. Germline V gene sequence: CDR1 MNHEY, CDR2 SMNVEV (reference sequence). The CDR3 covers 14 residues. CDR3 loop: CASSPLEGRGKLFF. CDR3 nucleotides: TGTGCCAGCAGTCCCTTGGAGGGGAGAGGAAAACTGTTTTTT.

This sequence joins TRBV10-2 and TRBJ2-2; TRBD2 agrees at 7 bases. Germline CDR1 WSHSY, CDR2 SAAADI. The CDR3 length is 14 residues. V dropped 8 bases and J dropped 2; count of bases not matched to a gene: 5. The CDR3 nucleotides are TGCGCCAGCGTCCAGCGGGGAAACACCGGGGAGCTGTTTTTT. Protein: CASVQRGNTGELFF.

The chain links TRBV10-3 to TRBJ1-4, with D uncertain. This CDR3 region has 12 residues. V was shortened by 1 base and J by 7 bases, with 4 bases between the two germline ends. Germline lookup yields CDR1 ENHRY and CDR2 SYGVKD. CDR3 nucleotides: TGTGCCATCAGTGAGTACACTGAAAAACTGTTTTTT. It codes for CAISEYTEKLFF.

The V gene is TRBV21-1, the J gene TRBJ2-1; the listed D gene, TRBD1, was not tested against the DNA. TRBV21-1 is deemed a pseudogene. The CDR3 spans 17 residues. CDR3 sequence: CASSAVSPGQGVHEQFF. In DNA, the CDR3 is TGTGCCAGCAGTGCTGTAAGTCCGGGACAGGGTGTCCATGAGCAGTTCTTC.

This chain connects TRBV11-2 to TRBJ1-6; D is perhaps TRBD1 (6 bases). This CDR3 comprises 14 residues. CDR1 and CDR2 from the germline V gene are SGHAT and FQNNGV. Between the trimmed V and J ends, which lost 3 bases and 10 bases, there was a span of 13 bases. The CDR3 is CASSFRGVVSPLHF. The CDR3 DNA follows: TGTGCCAGCAGCTTCAGGGGTGTAGTATCACCCCTCCACTTT. The complete variable domain, with remaining parts taken from reference TRBV11-2 and TRBJ1-6, reads EAGVAQSPRYKIIEKRQSVAFWCNPISGHATLYWYQQILGQGPKLLIQFQNNGVVDDSQLPKDRFSAERLKGVDSTLKIQPAKLEDSAVYLCASSFRGVVSPLHFGNGTRLTVT.

The V and J genes are TRBV24-1 and TRBJ2-3, with 10 bases aligning to TRBD1. Germline V gene sequence: CDR1 KGHDR, CDR2 SFDVKD. This CDR3 region has 17 residues. Trimming at V came to 4 bases and at J to 3 bases, leaving 9 bases not matched to a gene. CDR3: CATSEGGQGSSTDTQYF. As DNA, the CDR3 is TGTGCCACCAGTGAAGGGGGACAGGGGAGTTCGACAGATACGCAGTATTTT.

This chain uses TRBV5-5 with TRBJ1-2; perhaps TRBD1 as D (5 bases). Germline V gives CDR1 SGHKS, CDR2 YYEKEE (reference sequence). CDR3 length: 13 amino acids. Trimming took 3 bases from V and 4 from J, leaving 10 bases between them. The CDR3 here is CASSSGHPYGYTF. DNA of the CDR3: TGTGCCAGCAGCTCAGGACACCCCTATGGCTACACCTTC.

CDR3 nucleotide sequence: TGTGCCAGCAGTCCGGGACAGGGGTCAGCCACCATATATTTT. Amino acid sequence: CASSPGQGSATIYF. The rearrangement joins TRBV6-6 to TRBJ1-3, with 10 nucleotides matching TRBD1. The CDR3 has 14 amino acids. Germline-derived CDR1 and CDR2 are MNHNY and SVGAGI (reference sequence). The V gene end was trimmed by 5 bases and the J gene end by 9 bases; junction bases not matched to a gene: 7.

The V call is TRBV5-1, the J call TRBJ2-3, with D uncertain. Trimming stripped 0 bases from V and 1 base from J, with 9 bases between. This CDR3 is 15 amino acids long. CDR1 is SGHRS, CDR2 YFSETQ, per germline. The CDR3 spells CASSLVGTRTDTQYF. The CDR3 nucleotides are TGCGCCAGCAGCTTGGTTGGCACCCGCACAGATACGCAGTATTTT.

The chain couples TRBV1 to TRBJ2-7; the D call of TRBD2 is as the table states it, not checked on the DNA. TRBV1 is tagged as a pseudogene. The CDR3 extends over 19 amino acids. CDR3 region: CTSSQKLAGGPVGSYEQYV. In nucleotides, the CDR3 is TGCACCAGCAGCCAAAAACTAGCGGGGGGGCCGGTGGGCTCCTACGAGCAGTACGTC.

CDR3 coding DNA: TGTGCCAGCTCCTACCTCGGGGGGGAGAACACTGAAGCTTTCTTT. Amino acid sequence: CASSYLGGENTEAFF. The J gene is TRBJ1-1, the V gene TRBV18; a weak D match, TRBD1 (5 bases). Germline V gene data show CDR1 as KGHSH and CDR2 as LQKENI. The CDR3 contains 15 residues. With 6 bases removed from V and 1 base from J, the gap between germline ends came to 15 bases.

The chain is built from TRBV6-5 and TRBJ2-7; 9 nucleotides agree with TRBD1. The J segment lost 3 bases and the V segment lost 2 bases, leaving 8 bases of the junction unmatched. CDR1 and CDR2 from the germline V gene are MNHEY and SVGAGI. CDR3 length: 16 amino acids. The CDR3 sequence: CASSYPDRGSIYEQYF. The CDR3 DNA reads TGTGCCAGCAGTTACCCTGACAGGGGGTCGATCTACGAGCAGTACTTC.

The rearrangement uses TRBV28 and TRBJ1-2, with 8 bases identical to TRBD1. The CDR3 covers 14 residues. Germline CDR1 MDHEN, CDR2 SYDVKM. V was clipped by 4 bases and J by 4 bases; unmatched bases: 5. CDR3: CASSSPQGAYGYTF. In DNA, the CDR3 is TGTGCCAGCAGTTCCCCTCAGGGGGCCTATGGCTACACCTTC.

This clone was found once. The J gene is TRBJ2-7, the V gene TRBV5-6, with 10 bases fitting TRBD2. The CDR3 covers 14 residues. In germline, CDR1 is SGHDT, CDR2 YYEEEE. V was clipped by 5 bases and J by 3 bases; unmatched bases: 5. CDR3 nucleotides: TGTGCCAGCAGGGCACTAGCGGGGAACTACGAGCAGTACTTC. Encoded protein: CASRALAGNYEQYF.